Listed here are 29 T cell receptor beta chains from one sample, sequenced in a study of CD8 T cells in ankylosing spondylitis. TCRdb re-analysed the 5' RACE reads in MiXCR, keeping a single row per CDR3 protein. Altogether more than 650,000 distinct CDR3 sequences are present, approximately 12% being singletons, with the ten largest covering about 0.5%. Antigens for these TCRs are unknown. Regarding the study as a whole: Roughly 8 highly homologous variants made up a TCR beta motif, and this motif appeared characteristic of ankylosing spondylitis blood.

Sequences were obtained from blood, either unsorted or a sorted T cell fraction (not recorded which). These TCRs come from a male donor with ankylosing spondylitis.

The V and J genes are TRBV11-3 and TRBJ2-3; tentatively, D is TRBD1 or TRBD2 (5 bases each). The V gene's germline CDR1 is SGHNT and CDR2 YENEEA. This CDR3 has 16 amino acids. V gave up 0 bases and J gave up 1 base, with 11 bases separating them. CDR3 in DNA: TGTGCCAGCAGCTTAGACGGGGCGAGGGGCACAGATACGCAGTATTTT. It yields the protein CASSLDGARGTDTQYF.

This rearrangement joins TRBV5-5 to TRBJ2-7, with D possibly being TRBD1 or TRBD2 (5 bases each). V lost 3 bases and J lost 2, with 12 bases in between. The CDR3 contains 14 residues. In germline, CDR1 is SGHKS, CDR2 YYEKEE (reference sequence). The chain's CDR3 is CASSSWTGPYEQYF. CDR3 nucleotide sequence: TGTGCCAGCAGCTCCTGGACGGGACCCTACGAGCAGTACTTC. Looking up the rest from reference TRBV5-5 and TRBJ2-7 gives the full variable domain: DAGVTQSPTHLIKTRGQQVTLRCSPISGHKSVSWYQQVLGQGPQFIFQYYEKEERGRGNFPDRFSARQFPNYSSELNVNALLLGDSALYLCASSSWTGPYEQYFGPGTRLTVT.

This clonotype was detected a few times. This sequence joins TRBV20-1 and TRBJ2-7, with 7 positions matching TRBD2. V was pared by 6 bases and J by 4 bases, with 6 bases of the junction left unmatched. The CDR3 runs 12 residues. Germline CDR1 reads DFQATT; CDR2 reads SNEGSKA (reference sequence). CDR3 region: CSAILGGYEQYF. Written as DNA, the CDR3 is TGCAGTGCCATCCTGGGGGGGTACGAGCAGTACTTC.

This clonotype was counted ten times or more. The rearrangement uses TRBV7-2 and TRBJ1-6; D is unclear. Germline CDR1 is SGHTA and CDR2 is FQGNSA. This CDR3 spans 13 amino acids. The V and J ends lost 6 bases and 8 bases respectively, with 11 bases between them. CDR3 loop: CASSYTGDSPLHF. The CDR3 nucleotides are TGTGCCAGCAGTTATACCGGGGATTCACCCCTCCACTTT.

The DNA for the CDR3 is TGTGCCAGCAGCCGGACACCTGAAGCTTTCTTT. Translated: CASSRTPEAFF. The genes are TRBV7-2 and TRBJ1-1; maybe TRBD1 (5 bases). CDR1 is SGHTA, CDR2 FQGNSA, per germline. The CDR3 runs 11 residues. V was clipped by 5 bases and J by 6 bases, with 7 bases between them.

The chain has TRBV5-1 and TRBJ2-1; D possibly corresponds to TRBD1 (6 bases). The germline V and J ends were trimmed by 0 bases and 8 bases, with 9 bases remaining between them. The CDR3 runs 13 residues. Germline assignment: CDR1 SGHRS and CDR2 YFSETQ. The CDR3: CASSLGQGHEQFF. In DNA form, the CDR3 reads TGCGCCAGCAGCTTGGGTCAGGGGCATGAGCAGTTCTTC.

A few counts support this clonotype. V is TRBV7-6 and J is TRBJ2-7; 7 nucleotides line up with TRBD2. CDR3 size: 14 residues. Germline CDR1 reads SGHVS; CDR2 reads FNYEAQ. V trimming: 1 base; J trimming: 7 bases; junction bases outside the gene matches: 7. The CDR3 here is CASSLEGRAGEQYF. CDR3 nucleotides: TGTGCCAGCAGCTTAGAAGGACGAGCGGGGGAGCAGTACTTC.

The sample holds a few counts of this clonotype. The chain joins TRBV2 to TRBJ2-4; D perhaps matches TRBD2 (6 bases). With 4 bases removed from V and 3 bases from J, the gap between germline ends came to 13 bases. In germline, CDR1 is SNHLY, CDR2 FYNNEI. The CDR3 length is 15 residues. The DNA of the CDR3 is TGTGCCAGCAGTGCGGGGGTAGAGGGCAAAAACATTCAGTACTTC. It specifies CASSAGVEGKNIQYF.

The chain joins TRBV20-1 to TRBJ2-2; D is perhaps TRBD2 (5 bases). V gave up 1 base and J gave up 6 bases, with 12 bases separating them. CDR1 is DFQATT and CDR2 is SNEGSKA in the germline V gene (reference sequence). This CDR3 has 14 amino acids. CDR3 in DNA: TGCAGTGCTAGAGGTTACGACTATTCCGGGGAGCTGTTTTTT. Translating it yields CSARGYDYSGELFF.

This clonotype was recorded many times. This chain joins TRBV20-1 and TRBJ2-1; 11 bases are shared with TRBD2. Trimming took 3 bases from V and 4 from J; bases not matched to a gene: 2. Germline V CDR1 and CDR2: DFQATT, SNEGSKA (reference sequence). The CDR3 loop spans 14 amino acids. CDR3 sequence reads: CSASGLAGYNEQFF. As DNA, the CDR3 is TGCAGTGCTAGCGGACTAGCGGGTTACAATGAGCAGTTCTTC.

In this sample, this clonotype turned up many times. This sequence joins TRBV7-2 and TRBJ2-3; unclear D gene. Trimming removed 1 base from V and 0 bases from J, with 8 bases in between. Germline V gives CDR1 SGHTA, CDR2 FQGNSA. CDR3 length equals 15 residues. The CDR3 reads CASSLVPFSTDTQYF. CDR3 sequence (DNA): TGTGCCAGCAGCTTAGTCCCCTTTAGCACAGATACGCAGTATTTT.

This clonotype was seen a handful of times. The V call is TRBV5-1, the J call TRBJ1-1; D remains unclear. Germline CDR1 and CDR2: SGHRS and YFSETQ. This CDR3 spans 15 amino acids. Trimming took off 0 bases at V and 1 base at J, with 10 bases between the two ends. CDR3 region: CASSLAVAENTEAFF. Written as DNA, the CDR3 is TGCGCCAGCAGCTTGGCGGTGGCCGAGAACACTGAAGCTTTCTTT. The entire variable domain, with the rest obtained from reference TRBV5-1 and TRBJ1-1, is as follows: KAGVTQTPRYLIKTRGQQVTLSCSPISGHRSVSWYQQTPGQGLQFLFEYFSETQRNKGNFPGRFSGRQFSNSRSEMNVSTLELGDSALYLCASSLAVAENTEAFFGQGTRLTVV.

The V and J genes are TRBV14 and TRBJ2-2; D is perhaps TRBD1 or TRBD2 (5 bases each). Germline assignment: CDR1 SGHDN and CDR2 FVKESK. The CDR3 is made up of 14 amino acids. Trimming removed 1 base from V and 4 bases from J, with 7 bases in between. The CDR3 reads CASSQVGVTGELFF. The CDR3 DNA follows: TGTGCCAGCAGCCAAGTGGGGGTCACCGGGGAGCTGTTTTTT.

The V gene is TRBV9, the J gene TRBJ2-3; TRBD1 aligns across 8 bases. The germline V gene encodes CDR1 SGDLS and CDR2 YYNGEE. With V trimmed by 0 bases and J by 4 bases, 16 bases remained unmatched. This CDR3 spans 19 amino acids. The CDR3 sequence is CASSVVGRNGAGGADTQYF. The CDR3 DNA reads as TGTGCCAGCAGCGTAGTCGGGCGTAACGGGGCAGGGGGCGCAGATACGCAGTATTTT.

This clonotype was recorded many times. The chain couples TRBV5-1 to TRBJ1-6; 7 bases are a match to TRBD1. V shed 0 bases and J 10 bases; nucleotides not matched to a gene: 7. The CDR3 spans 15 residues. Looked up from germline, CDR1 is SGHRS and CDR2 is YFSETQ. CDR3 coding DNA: TGCGCCAGCAGCTTGGGGACAGGAGGTGACTCACCCCTCCACTTT. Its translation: CASSLGTGGDSPLHF.

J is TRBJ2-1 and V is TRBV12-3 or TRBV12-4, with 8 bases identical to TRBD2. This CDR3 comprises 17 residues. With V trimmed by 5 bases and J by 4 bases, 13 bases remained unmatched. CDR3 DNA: TGTGCCAGCAGTCCCCCGGGCGGGGGGATTGCGTACAATGAGCAGTTCTTC. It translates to CASSPPGGGIAYNEQFF.

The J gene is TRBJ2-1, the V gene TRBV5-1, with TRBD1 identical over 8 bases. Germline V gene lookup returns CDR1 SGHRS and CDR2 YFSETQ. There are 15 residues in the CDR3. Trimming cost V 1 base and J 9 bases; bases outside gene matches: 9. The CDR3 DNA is TGCGCCAGCAGCTTGAGCCCAGGGGGCTCATTTGAGCAGTTCTTC. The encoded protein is CASSLSPGGSFEQFF.

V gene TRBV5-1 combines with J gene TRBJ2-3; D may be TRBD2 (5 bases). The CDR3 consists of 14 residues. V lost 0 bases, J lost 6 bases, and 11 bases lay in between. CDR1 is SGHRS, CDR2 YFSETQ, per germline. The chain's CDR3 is CASSLEDQRDTQYF. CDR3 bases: TGCGCCAGCAGCTTGGAAGATCAGCGGGATACGCAGTATTTT.

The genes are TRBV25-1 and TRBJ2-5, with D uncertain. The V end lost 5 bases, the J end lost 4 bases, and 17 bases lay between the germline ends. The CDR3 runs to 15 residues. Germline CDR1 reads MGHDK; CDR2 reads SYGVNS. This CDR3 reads CASSRSGNPIETQYF. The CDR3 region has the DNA TGTGCCAGCAGTAGGTCTGGGAACCCAATAGAGACCCAGTACTTC. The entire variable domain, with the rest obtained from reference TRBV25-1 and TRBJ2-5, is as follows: EADIYQTPRYLVIGTGKKITLECSQTMGHDKMYWYQQDPGMELHLIHYSYGVNSTEKGDLSSESTVSRIRTEHFPLTLESARPSHTSQYLCASSRSGNPIETQYFGPGTRLLVL.

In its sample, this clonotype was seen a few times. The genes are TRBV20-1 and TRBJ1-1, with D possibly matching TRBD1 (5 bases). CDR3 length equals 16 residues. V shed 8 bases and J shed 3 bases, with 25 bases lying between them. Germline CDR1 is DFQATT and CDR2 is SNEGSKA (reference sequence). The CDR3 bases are TGCAGTTCCGGGACCGGAAAGGGTCGGGGGGACACTGAAGCTTTCTTT. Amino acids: CSSGTGKGRGDTEAFF.

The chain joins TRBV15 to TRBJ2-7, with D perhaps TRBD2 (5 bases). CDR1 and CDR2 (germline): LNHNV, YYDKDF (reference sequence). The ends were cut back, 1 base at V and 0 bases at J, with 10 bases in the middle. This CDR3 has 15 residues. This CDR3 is CATSRGTLLSYEQYF. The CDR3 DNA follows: TGTGCCACCAGCAGAGGGACTTTGCTCTCCTACGAGCAGTACTTC.

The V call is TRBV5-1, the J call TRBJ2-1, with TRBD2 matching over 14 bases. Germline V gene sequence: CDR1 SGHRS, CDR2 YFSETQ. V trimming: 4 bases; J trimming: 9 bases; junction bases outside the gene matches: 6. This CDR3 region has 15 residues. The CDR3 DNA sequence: TGCGCCAGCAGCCTCACGGGACTAGCGGGAGTTGAGCAGTTCTTC. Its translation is CASSLTGLAGVEQFF. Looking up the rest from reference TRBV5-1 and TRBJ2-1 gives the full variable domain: KAGVTQTPRYLIKTRGQQVTLSCSPISGHRSVSWYQQTPGQGLQFLFEYFSETQRNKGNFPGRFSGRQFSNSRSEMNVSTLELGDSALYLCASSLTGLAGVEQFFGPGTRLTVL.

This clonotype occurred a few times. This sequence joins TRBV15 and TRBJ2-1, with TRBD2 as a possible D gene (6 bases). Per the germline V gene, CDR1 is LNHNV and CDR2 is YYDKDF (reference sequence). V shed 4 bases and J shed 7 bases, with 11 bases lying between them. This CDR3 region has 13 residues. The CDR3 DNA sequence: TGTGCCACCAGCACGATACGGGAGAATGAGCAGTTCTTC. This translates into CATSTIRENEQFF.

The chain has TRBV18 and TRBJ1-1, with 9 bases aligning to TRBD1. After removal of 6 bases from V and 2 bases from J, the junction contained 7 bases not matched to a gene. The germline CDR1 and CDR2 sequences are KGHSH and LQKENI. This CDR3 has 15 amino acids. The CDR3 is CASSRQTGGNTEAFF. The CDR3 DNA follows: TGTGCCAGCTCTCGACAGACAGGGGGTAACACTGAAGCTTTCTTT.

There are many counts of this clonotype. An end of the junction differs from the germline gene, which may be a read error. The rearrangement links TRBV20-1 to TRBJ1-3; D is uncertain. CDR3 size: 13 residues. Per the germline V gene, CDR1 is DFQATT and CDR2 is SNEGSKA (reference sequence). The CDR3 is CSARRGSGNTIYF. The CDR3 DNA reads TGCAGCGCTAGACGGGGCTCTGGAAACACCATATATTTT.

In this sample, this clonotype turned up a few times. The CDR3 spells CASSVASGNTIYF. The CDR3 DNA follows: TGTGCCAGCAGCGTAGCATCTGGAAACACCATATATTTT. The V gene is TRBV9, the J gene TRBJ1-3; unclear D gene. CDR3 length equals 13 residues. Trimming stripped 0 bases from V and 1 base from J, with 2 bases between. Germline V gene sequence: CDR1 SGDLS, CDR2 YYNGEE.

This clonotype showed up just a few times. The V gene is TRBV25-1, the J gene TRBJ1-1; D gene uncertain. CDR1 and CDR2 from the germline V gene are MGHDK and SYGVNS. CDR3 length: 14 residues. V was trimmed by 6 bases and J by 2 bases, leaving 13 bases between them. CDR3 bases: TGTGCCAGCAGACCTAGGTGGGGTAACACTGAAGCTTTCTTT. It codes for CASRPRWGNTEAFF.

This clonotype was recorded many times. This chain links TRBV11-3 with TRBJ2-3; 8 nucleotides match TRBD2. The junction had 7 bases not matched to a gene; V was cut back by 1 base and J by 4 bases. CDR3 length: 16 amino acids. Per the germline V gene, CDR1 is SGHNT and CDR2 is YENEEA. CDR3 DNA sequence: TGTGCCAGCAGCTTAGGGGGACTAGAAGTGTCAGATACGCAGTATTTT. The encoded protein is CASSLGGLEVSDTQYF.

CDR3 sequence reads: CASSQVGAGEGNIQYF. The CDR3 nucleotides are TGTGCCAGCAGCCAAGTCGGTGCGGGAGAAGGGAACATTCAGTACTTC. The chain employs TRBV14 and TRBJ2-4; 7 bases are a match to TRBD2. The CDR3 extends over 16 amino acids. V was clipped by 1 base and J by 7 bases; unmatched bases: 10. Germline V lookup: CDR1 SGHDN, CDR2 FVKESK. Supplemented by reference TRBV14 and TRBJ2-4, the full variable domain reads EAGVTQFPSHSVIEKGQTVTLRCDPISGHDNLYWYRRVMGKEIKFLLHFVKESKQDESGMPNNRFLAERTGGTYSTLKVQPAELEDSGVYFCASSQVGAGEGNIQYFGAGTRLSVL.